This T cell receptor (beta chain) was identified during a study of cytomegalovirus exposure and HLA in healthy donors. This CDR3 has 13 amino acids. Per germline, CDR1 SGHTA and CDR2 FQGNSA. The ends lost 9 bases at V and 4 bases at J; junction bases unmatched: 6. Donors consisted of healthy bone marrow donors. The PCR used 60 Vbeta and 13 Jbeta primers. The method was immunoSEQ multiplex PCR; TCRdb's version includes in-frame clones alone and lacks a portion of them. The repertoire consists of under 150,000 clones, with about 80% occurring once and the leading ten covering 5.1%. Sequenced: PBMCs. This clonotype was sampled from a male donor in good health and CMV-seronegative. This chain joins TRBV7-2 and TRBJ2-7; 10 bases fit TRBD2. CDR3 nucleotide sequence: TGTGCCAGTTCTAGCGGGGGAATGTACGAGCAGTACTTC. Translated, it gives CASSSGGMYEQYF.